This TCR beta chain was identified during a study of T cell responses to AZD1222 COVID-19 vaccine. Overall study context: Combined were second doses at about 4 or about 12 weeks. The study, taken as a whole, reports: Just a handful of AZD1222 recipients were seropositive at baseline. Sampling captured repertoires only after the peak T cell response. Once two AZD1222 doses were given, Spike-specific TCR breadth and depth went up.

As to this clone: What it binds is not known.

Only in-frame clones appear in the TCRdb table, and some are missing; sequencing was by immunoSEQ multiplex PCR. Among about 83,000 clones, 86% were seen once, and the ten largest hold roughly 8.7%. The germline CDR1 and CDR2 sequences are SGHTA and FQGTGA. The CDR3 runs to 13 residues. Trimming removed 6 bases from V and 3 bases from J, with 12 bases in between. The receptor was isolated from an adult in good health. The source was peripheral blood, collected on day 0 of AZD1222 vaccination. This rearrangement joins TRBV7-3 to TRBJ2-7; D ambiguous. In DNA form, the CDR3 reads TGTGCCAGCAGTCTAGAGATAGGCTACGAGCAGTACTTC. Translated: CASSLEIGYEQYF.